This T cell receptor beta chain was sequenced in a study of CXCR3-negative and CXCR3-positive naive CD8 T cells. Study-level results: Similar TRBV-TRBJ usage characterized naive CXCR3-negative and CXCR3-positive cells; memory cells differed. Both of the naive subsets showed about the same high diversity, but memory CD8+ cells had much less.

The libraries of TRB cDNA were constructed through 5' RACE using UMI labels. For each CDR3 protein, TCRdb gives one entry from its re-call of the 5' RACE reads, without DNA. Seen in this sample are about 24,000 distinct CDR3 sequences; the ten most common clones hold roughly 4%. On this clonotype itself: As yet, its antigen is unknown.

Naive CD8+ T cells showed CD45RO-CCR7+CD27+CD95-. The CDR3 is 13 amino acids. In germline, CDR1 is GTSNPN, CDR2 SVGIG (reference sequence). This chain uses TRBV30 with TRBJ2-4; the TCRdb D gene call, TRBD2, has no DNA to confirm it. Material: naive CXCR3- CD8+ T cells from blood. Noted subset: CD45RO-CCR7+CD27+CD95- naive CD8+ T cells lacking CXCR3 (TNR3-). This clonotype was sampled from a human donor in good health. Some clones in this sample may be carry-over from other donors' samples. CDR3: CAWTRTSSDIQYF.